The 8 T cell receptor beta chains listed next were all sequenced from one sample in a study of cytomegalovirus exposure and HLA in healthy donors. The PCR contained 60 Vbeta and 13 Jbeta primers. Generated by immunoSEQ multiplex PCR, the TCRdb table keeps only in-frame clones and is missing some. Found here are around 140,000 clones, roughly 8.8% of them singletons; the top ten hold roughly 6.4%. The sequenced sample was PBMCs. The receptors were sampled from a woman aged 40-49 years in good health and CMV-seropositive.

A few counts support this clone. The chain couples TRBV6-5 to TRBJ2-7; a weak D match, TRBD1 (5 bases). Germline lookup yields CDR1 MNHEY and CDR2 SVGAGI. V was clipped by 6 bases and J by 2 bases, with 11 bases between them. The CDR3 covers 13 residues. This CDR3 reads CASRSTAAYEQYF. Here the CDR3 DNA reads TGTGCCAGCAGATCGACAGCCGCCTACGAGCAGTACTTC.

A few counts support this clone. This chain links TRBV5-1 with TRBJ2-2; 9 nucleotides match TRBD1. Germline V gene sequence: CDR1 SGHRS, CDR2 YFSETQ. V gave up 3 bases and J gave up 8 bases; unmatched junction bases: 11. The CDR3 has 16 amino acids. The DNA of the CDR3 is TGCGCCAGCAGCTCTACCTCCGGGACAGGGTTGGGGGAGCTGTTTTTT. Amino acid sequence: CASSSTSGTGLGELFF.

This clone was observed a few times. The chain combines TRBV27 with TRBJ1-2, with 10 bases aligning to TRBD1. The junction had 4 bases not matched to a gene; V was cut back by 8 bases and J by 4 bases. CDR3 length: 13 amino acids. CDR1 and CDR2 from the germline V gene are MNHEY and SMNVEV (reference sequence). CDR3 sequence: CASGTGVVYGYTF. CDR3 bases: TGTGCCAGCGGGACAGGGGTTGTCTATGGCTACACCTTC.

The V and J genes are TRBV6-4 and TRBJ1-6; 8 positions agree with TRBD1. Trimming removed 6 bases from V and 7 bases from J; junction bases left unmatched: 17. CDR1 is MRHNA, CDR2 SNTAGT, per germline. The CDR3 is 18 residues long. The CDR3 is CASSETGPGGVKNSPLHF. The CDR3 region has the DNA TGTGCCAGCAGCGAGACCGGGCCAGGGGGCGTAAAAAATTCACCCCTCCACTTT.

A few counts support this clone. V and J are TRBV29-1 and TRBJ2-1, with 11 bases lining up with TRBD2. The CDR3 runs 14 residues. V shed 6 bases, J shed 4 bases, and the junction held 5 bases outside the gene matches. The V gene's germline CDR1 is SQVTM and CDR2 ANQGSEA. CDR3 amino acids: CSVLAGGRYNEQFF. In DNA, the CDR3 is TGCAGCGTCCTAGCGGGGGGCCGATACAATGAGCAGTTCTTC.

About this clone itself: Other DNA sequences in the same sample also yield this CDR3. The chain couples TRBV7-2 to TRBJ2-1; 11 positions agree with TRBD2. CDR3 size: 16 residues. Per germline, CDR1 SGHTA and CDR2 FQGNSA. Unmatched junction bases numbered 4, after V lost 5 bases and J lost 1 base. The CDR3 protein is CASSLSGGVSYNEQFF. The CDR3 region has the DNA TGTGCCAGCAGCCTTAGCGGGGGGGTATCCTACAATGAGCAGTTCTTC.

This clone turned up a few times. The chain joins TRBV19 to TRBJ1-5; 8 bases line up with TRBD1. The germline V gene encodes CDR1 LNHDA and CDR2 SQIVND (reference sequence). V was clipped by 8 bases and J by 6 bases; unmatched bases: 9. This CDR3 has 14 amino acids. The CDR3 reads CASGPAGGSQPQHF. The CDR3 DNA reads TGTGCCAGTGGGCCGGCAGGGGGCAGTCAGCCCCAGCATTTT. Filled out from reference TRBV19 and TRBJ1-5, the complete variable domain reads DGGITQSPKYLFRKEGQNVTLSCEQNLNHDAMYWYRQDPGQGLRLIYYSQIVNDFQKGDIAEGYSVSREKKESFPLTVTSAQKNPTAFYLCASGPAGGSQPQHFGDGTRLSIL.

This chain connects TRBV15 to TRBJ2-5, with 7 bases identical to TRBD2. CDR3 size: 15 residues. Germline assignment: CDR1 LNHNV and CDR2 YYDKDF (reference sequence). V dropped 5 bases and J dropped 3; count of bases not matched to a gene: 9. The chain's CDR3 is CATSLGGREEETQYF. The CDR3 coding sequence is TGTGCCACCAGCCTGGGTGGGAGGGAAGAAGAGACCCAGTACTTC.